The rows below give T cell receptor beta chains drawn from one sample of a study of T cell repertoires in cytomegalovirus infection. From the reads, TCRdb called clonotypes with MiXCR, one entry per CDR3 protein. The sample lists just over 300,000 distinct CDR3 sequences, roughly 17% occurring once. Material for sequencing was PBMCs. These receptors were collected from a human donor in good health (CMV status not recorded). Some clones in this sample may be carry-over from other donors' samples. CDR3s include the opening cysteine and the closing phenylalanine or tryptophan. The D gene is left open where the match is weak. A clone size is listed for some rows: how often the clone was seen (once, few, many), or a class if it is expanded.

d_call	j_call	clone_size	v_call	cdr3_aa	cdr3_nt
TRBD2	TRBJ2-5	once	TRBV20-1	CSARLIAGRRETQYF	TGCAGTGCTAGGTTAATAGCGGGGAGGAGAGAGACCCAGTACTTC
TRBD1	TRBJ1-5	many	TRBV7-8	CASSRGLQTGQAQWPQHF	TGTGCCAGCAGCCGAGGTCTACAGACAGGACAGGCCCAATGGCCCCAGCATTTT
NA	TRBJ1-5	NA	TRBV20-1	CSARREEPQHF	TGCAGTGCTAGAAGAGAGGAGCCCCAGCATTTT
NA	TRBJ2-1	NA	TRBV7-9	CASSLPGANNEQFF	TGTGCCAGCAGCCTCCCCGGGGCAAACAATGAGCAGTTCTTC
TRBD1	TRBJ1-3	NA	TRBV4-2	CASSQGAGGSGNTIYF	TGTGCCAGCAGCCAGGGAGCAGGGGGCTCTGGAAACACCATATATTTT
NA	TRBJ2-1	NA	TRBV7-9	CASSAKISYNEQFF	TGTGCCAGCAGCGCTAAGATAAGCTACAATGAGCAGTTCTTC
NA	TRBJ2-1	many	TRBV6-5	CASSYSGNRYNEQFF	TGTGCCAGCAGTTACTCGGGGAACCGATACAATGAGCAGTTCTTC
NA	TRBJ1-3	few	TRBV5-1	CASSLGDSVGNTIYF	TGCGCCAGCAGCTTGGGCGACAGCGTTGGAAACACCATATATTTT
TRBD1	TRBJ1-4	NA	TRBV7-9	CASSSRRTGWTEKLFF	TGTGCCAGCAGCTCGCGCCGGACAGGGTGGACTGAAAAACTGTTTTTT
NA	TRBJ2-3	NA	TRBV20-1	CSARDRVGTTDTQYF	TGCAGTGCTAGAGATCGGGTCGGGACTACAGATACGCAGTATTTT
NA	TRBJ2-5	many	TRBV7-6	CASLAGQGEETQYF	TGTGCCAGCCTGGCCGGACAAGGCGAAGAGACCCAGTACTTC
TRBD1	TRBJ2-7	NA	TRBV19	CASSITGGATYEQYF	TGTGCCAGTAGTATAACAGGGGGCGCTACCTACGAGCAGTACTTC
NA	TRBJ2-2	few	TRBV20-1	CSARDYRSPGELFF	TGCAGTGCTAGAGATTACCGGAGCCCCGGGGAGCTGTTTTTT
NA	TRBJ2-1	NA	TRBV20-1	CSAITRDRFGGIF	TGCAGTGCTATCACCCGGGACAGATTTGGGGGGATCTTC
NA	TRBJ1-5	few	TRBV29-1	CSATVGGNQPQHF	TGCAGCGCGACGGTCGGGGGCAATCAGCCCCAGCATTTT
NA	TRBJ1-4	many	TRBV11-2	CASSSPEGTRFF	TGTGCCAGCAGCTCACCTGAGGGCACCAGGTTTTTT
NA	TRBJ1-1	NA	TRBV11-2	CASSLGPPAPEAFF	TGTGCCAGCAGCTTAGGACCGCCCGCCCCTGAAGCTTTCTTT
TRBD1	TRBJ2-7	many	TRBV11-3	CASSVGQGVHEQYF	TGTGCCAGCAGCGTAGGACAGGGGGTCCACGAGCAGTACTTC
NA	TRBJ2-6	NA	TRBV6-6	CASYGASGANVLTF	TGTGCCAGCTATGGGGCTTCTGGGGCCAACGTCCTGACTTTC
NA	TRBJ2-1	few	TRBV12-3/TRBV12-4	CASSLERLGTEQFF	TGTGCCAGCAGTTTAGAGCGTCTTGGGACTGAGCAGTTCTTC
NA	TRBJ1-1	NA	TRBV6-6	CASSYQGAPNTEAFF	TGTGCCAGCAGTTACCAAGGGGCGCCTAACACTGAAGCTTTCTTT
TRBD2	TRBJ2-2	many	TRBV7-2	CASSTRTSGSTGELFF	TGTGCCAGCAGCACCCGGACTAGCGGGTCCACCGGGGAGCTGTTTTTT
NA	TRBJ1-2	many	TRBV7-2	CASSPQDRYGYTF	TGTGCCAGCAGCCCACAGGACCGCTATGGCTACACCTTC
TRBD1	TRBJ2-5	many	TRBV7-2	CASSLVGQGFAETQYF	TGTGCCAGCAGCTTAGTGGGACAGGGTTTTGCGGAGACCCAGTACTTC
NA	TRBJ2-5	NA	TRBV12-3/TRBV12-4	CASSNSNFRETQYF	TGTGCCAGCAGCAACTCGAATTTCCGGGAGACCCAGTACTTC
TRBD1	TRBJ2-7	few	TRBV20-1	CSARDPRDRPLGQYF	TGCAGTGCTAGAGATCCCAGGGACAGACCCCTAGGGCAGTACTTC
NA	TRBJ1-5	many	TRBV7-2	CASSLVHSRNSNQPQHF	TGTGCCAGCAGCTTAGTTCACAGCAGAAATAGCAATCAGCCCCAGCATTTT
NA	TRBJ1-5	few	TRBV19	CASSRRVETGIFITIVPQHF	TGTGCCAGTAGTAGAAGAGTGGAGACGGGCATATTTATTACTATAGTGCCCCAGCATTTT
TRBD1	TRBJ2-5	few	TRBV19	CASSDQGEETQYF	TGTGCCAGTAGTGACCAGGGGGAGGAGACCCAGTACTTC
NA	TRBJ1-1	NA	TRBV18	CASSPGTEQMTLF	TGTGCCAGCTCACCCGGGACGGAGCAAATGACTCTCTTT
TRBD1	TRBJ1-1	many	TRBV10-3	CATVGQLMNTEAFF	TGTGCCACTGTGGGACAGCTCATGAACACTGAAGCTTTCTTT
NA	TRBJ2-1	few	TRBV11-1	CASTQALYNEQFF	TGTGCCAGCACCCAAGCCTTGTACAATGAGCAGTTCTTC
TRBD1	TRBJ1-5	few	TRBV5-8	CASSLTGQGLQPQHF	TGTGCCAGCAGCTTGACGGGACAGGGTTTACAGCCCCAGCATTTT
NA	TRBJ2-6	many	TRBV27	CASSLSWQDNVLTF	TGTGCCAGCAGTTTATCGTGGCAGGATAACGTCCTGACTTTC
TRBD1	TRBJ1-2	NA	TRBV19	CASSQTTGLNYGYTF	TGTGCCAGTAGCCAAACGACAGGGTTGAACTATGGCTACACCTTC
TRBD1	TRBJ2-7	few	TRBV7-8	CASRSRQGSYEQYF	TGTGCCAGCAGATCAAGACAGGGGTCCTACGAGCAGTACTTC
NA	TRBJ2-1	NA	TRBV15	CATSLVGGNNEQFF	TGTGCCACCAGCTTAGTGGGTGGAAACAATGAGCAGTTCTTC
NA	TRBJ2-5	many	TRBV24-1	CATSDAGYRGETQYF	TGTGCCACCAGTGATGCAGGGTATAGGGGGGAGACCCAGTACTTC
NA	TRBJ1-1	many	TRBV6-2/TRBV6-3	CASSYGGGGQDTEAFF	TGTGCCAGCAGTTACGGCGGGGGGGGCCAGGACACTGAAGCTTTCTTT
TRBD1	TRBJ1-1	NA	TRBV5-1	CASSPRTVQGGEAFF	TGCGCCAGCAGCCCGCGGACGGTCCAGGGGGGTGAAGCTTTCTTT
NA	TRBJ1-1	NA	TRBV2	CASSGAPSEAFF	TGTGCCAGCAGTGGGGCCCCCTCGGAAGCTTTCTTT
NA	TRBJ2-1	NA	TRBV20-1	CSERDSVHNEQFF	TGCAGCGAGCGGGACAGTGTCCACAATGAGCAGTTCTTC
NA	TRBJ2-5	NA	TRBV24-1	CATSDYYGTKQETQYF	TGTGCCACCAGTGATTACTATGGGACCAAACAAGAGACCCAGTACTTC
NA	TRBJ2-5	NA	TRBV5-4	CASSSGRGLGQETQYF	TGTGCCAGCAGCTCCGGACGGGGGTTGGGTCAAGAGACCCAGTACTTC
TRBD2	TRBJ2-5	NA	TRBV7-2	CASSPVSGGIQETQYF	TGTGCCAGCAGCCCCGTTAGCGGGGGGATCCAAGAGACCCAGTACTTC
NA	TRBJ1-2	NA	TRBV20-1	CSAREGHGYTF	TGCAGTGCTAGAGAGGGGCACGGCTACACCTTC
NA	TRBJ2-3	NA	TRBV20-1	CSARGQGTDTQYF	TGCAGTGCTAGGGGTCAGGGCACAGATACGCAGTATTTT
TRBD1	TRBJ1-4	NA	TRBV7-4	CASSLILDRANEKLFF	TGTGCCAGCAGCTTAATCTTGGACAGGGCGAATGAAAAACTGTTTTTT
NA	TRBJ2-3	NA	TRBV7-3	CASGGTVTSTDTQYF	TGTGCCAGCGGCGGGACAGTAACTAGCACAGATACGCAGTATTTT
NA	TRBJ1-1	once	TRBV12-3/TRBV12-4	CASSLQRIGEAFF	TGTGCCAGCAGTTTACAGAGGATAGGTGAAGCTTTCTTT
NA	TRBJ2-1	many	TRBV7-2	CASGLSSYNEQFF	TGTGCCAGCGGCTTAAGCTCCTACAATGAGCAGTTCTTC
TRBD1	TRBJ2-2	few	TRBV2	CASKAGQGSTGELFF	TGTGCCAGCAAAGCGGGACAGGGCTCCACCGGGGAGCTGTTTTTT
NA	TRBJ1-1	NA	TRBV7-2	CASSLEGWGTEAFF	TGTGCCAGCAGCCTGGAAGGGTGGGGCACTGAAGCTTTCTTT
NA	TRBJ1-1	many	TRBV7-2	CASSGRHGNTEAFF	TGTGCCAGCAGCGGGCGTCATGGGAACACTGAAGCTTTCTTT
TRBD1	TRBJ2-2	NA	TRBV7-9	CASSSDRDPNTGELFF	TGTGCCAGCAGCTCGGACAGGGATCCGAACACCGGGGAGCTGTTTTTT
TRBD2	TRBJ2-3	few	TRBV7-2	CASSLFAGGQIGTQYF	TGTGCCAGCAGCTTATTTGCGGGGGGGCAAATTGGGACGCAGTATTTT
NA	TRBJ2-7	once	TRBV5-1	CASSPTGSHLGQYF	TGCGCCAGCAGCCCGACCGGGTCGCACCTCGGGCAGTACTTC
NA	TRBJ2-3	many	TRBV10-3	CATKREDRAVTDTQYF	TGTGCCACAAAACGGGAGGACAGGGCGGTCACAGATACGCAGTATTTT
TRBD1	TRBJ2-7	NA	TRBV10-3	CAISEPGQGTYEQYF	TGTGCCATCAGTGAACCGGGACAGGGGACCTACGAGCAGTACTTC
TRBD1	TRBJ1-1	NA	TRBV4-3	CASSLRTGSGDTEAFF	TGCGCCAGCAGCCTACGGACAGGGAGTGGAGACACTGAAGCTTTCTTT